These 18 T cell receptor beta chains came from one sample sequenced in a study of blood T cell repertoires in COVID-19 (dated by TCRdb to the early 2020s). Library creation used the immunoSEQ multiplex PCR assay. TCRdb obtained this table from immuneACCESS and retained in-frame rearrangements with V and J assigned. These tables miss some clones; where compared with another copy, unresolved V genes account for less than half of the shortfall, and the remainder is unexplained. Recorded for this sample are about 190,000 clones; 70% to 90% of them occurred a single time. Approximately 4% of the sample is in the top ten clones. The sequenced sample consisted of peripheral blood. Receptor source: a human donor in a cohort sampled during active COVID-19.

The chain uses TRBV7-8 and TRBJ2-7, with TRBD1 matching 7 bases. The CDR3 runs to 14 residues. Germline trimming cut 3 bases from V and 2 bases from J; bases unmatched to any gene: 4. Germline V CDR1 and CDR2: SGHVS, FQNEAQ. CDR3 sequence (DNA): TGTGCCAGCAGCTTCCGGGACAGTGCCTACGAGCAGTACTTC. This codes for CASSFRDSAYEQYF.

The chain links TRBV10-3 to TRBJ2-1, with D possibly being TRBD2 (6 bases). Germline V gives CDR1 ENHRY, CDR2 SYGVKD. Trimming removed 4 bases at V and 5 bases at J, with 9 bases between. The CDR3 sequence is 13 residues long. CDR3 DNA: TGTGCCATCAGTGCCGGGACTGACAATGAGCAGTTCTTC. Its protein product is CAISAGTDNEQFF.

The rearrangement links TRBV6-2 or TRBV6-3 to TRBJ2-1; D perhaps matches TRBD2 (5 bases). Trimming stripped 2 bases from V and 6 bases from J, with 17 bases between. The CDR3 covers 16 residues. The germline CDR1 and CDR2 sequences are MNHEY and SVGEGT. The CDR3 sequence: CASSYDRGGNFNEQFF. In nucleotides, the CDR3 is TGTGCCAGCAGTTACGACCGGGGTGGTAATTTCAATGAGCAGTTCTTC.

The chain uses TRBV5-1 and TRBJ2-7; 7 nucleotides align to TRBD1. Germline V lookup: CDR1 SGHRS, CDR2 YFSETQ. The CDR3 runs to 12 residues. Trimming cost V 5 bases and J 6 bases; bases outside gene matches: 5. For the CDR3, the DNA is TGCGCCAGCAGTCGAACAGGGGTCGAGCAGTACTTC. It is translated as CASSRTGVEQYF.

V and J are TRBV19 and TRBJ1-5, with D hard to call. The CDR3 spans 15 residues. V lost 2 bases to trimming and J lost 0 bases, with 8 bases between them. Germline V gene lookup returns CDR1 LNHDA and CDR2 SQIVND (reference sequence). The CDR3 region has the DNA TGTGCCAGTAGTATAAGTATCTATAGCAATCAGCCCCAGCATTTT. Residues: CASSISIYSNQPQHF. The full variable domain, in which reference TRBV19 and TRBJ1-5 provide the parts outside the CDR3, is DGGITQSPKYLFRKEGQNVTLSCEQNLNHDAMYWYRQDPGQGLRLIYYSQIVNDFQKGDIAEGYSVSREKKESFPLTVTSAQKNPTAFYLCASSISIYSNQPQHFGDGTRLSIL.

This clone appeared once. The chain employs TRBV6-2 or TRBV6-3 and TRBJ1-1, with 8 positions matching TRBD1. The CDR3 contains 14 residues. Germline lookup yields CDR1 MNHEY and CDR2 SVGEGT. Losses at the gene ends were 0 bases for V and 6 bases for J; bases not matched to a gene: 3. The DNA of the CDR3 is TGTGCCAGCAGTTACTCGAACAGGGGGGCTGAAGCTTTCTTT. Protein product: CASSYSNRGAEAFF.

This clone is classed as hyperexpanded. The V call is TRBV27, the J call TRBJ1-2, with D tentatively TRBD1 (5 bases). The ends were cut back, 3 bases at V and 8 bases at J, with 13 bases in the middle. The CDR3 is 13 amino acids. Germline V gene lookup returns CDR1 MNHEY and CDR2 SMNVEV (reference sequence). DNA of the CDR3: TGTGCCAGCAGTTTCACCCAGGGCGGAGGCTACACCTTC. Protein: CASSFTQGGGYTF.

This sequence joins TRBV7-9 and TRBJ1-1; 7 positions agree with TRBD1. The germline V gene has CDR1 SEHNR and CDR2 FQNEAQ (reference sequence). V lost 4 bases to trimming and J lost 7 bases; unmatched junction nucleotides: 15. The CDR3 covers 16 residues. For the CDR3, the DNA is TGTGCCAGCAGCTCTGGGTCGATGGGTGACAGGGATGAAGCTTTCTTT. Translation gives CASSSGSMGDRDEAFF. The whole variable domain, filled in from reference TRBV7-9 and TRBJ1-1, reads DTGVSQNPRHKITKRGQNVTFRCDPISEHNRLYWYRQTLGQGPEFLTYFQNEAQLEKSRLLSDRFSAERPKGSFSTLEIQRTEQGDSAMYLCASSSGSMGDRDEAFFGQGTRLTVV.

The chain couples TRBV9 to TRBJ2-7, with 8 bases identical to TRBD2. This CDR3 has 15 residues. Germline loops: CDR1 SGDLS, CDR2 YYNGEE. V shed 3 bases and J 6 bases; nucleotides not matched to a gene: 11. CDR3 sequence: CASSDNGGAKTEQYF. CDR3 coding DNA: TGTGCCAGCAGCGATAACGGGGGGGCCAAGACCGAGCAGTACTTC.

This chain connects TRBV19 to TRBJ2-7, with no clear D. Trimming left V 5 bases short and J 7 bases short, with 15 bases between. This CDR3 is 13 amino acids long. The germline gives CDR1 LNHDA, CDR2 SQIVND (reference sequence). This chain's CDR3 is CASSRVAAVEQYF. The DNA for the CDR3 is TGTGCCAGTAGTCGGGTAGCCGCGGTGGAGCAGTACTTC.

The chain has TRBV18 and TRBJ2-7, with 7 bases matching TRBD1. Looked up from germline, CDR1 is KGHSH and CDR2 is LQKENI. J gave up 4 bases and V 3 bases, and 3 bases lay outside the gene matches. This CDR3 has 13 amino acids. CDR3 amino acids: CASSPGQKYEQYF. CDR3 DNA: TGTGCCAGCTCACCGGGACAGAAATACGAGCAGTACTTC.

This chain connects TRBV6-2 or TRBV6-3 to TRBJ2-2, with 11 bases identical to TRBD2. J lost 4 bases, V lost 6 bases, and 7 bases had no gene match. Germline V gene lookup returns CDR1 MNHEY and CDR2 SVGEGT. This CDR3 comprises 16 residues. The CDR3 DNA reads TGTGCCAGCAGCCTAGGACTAGCGGGTTTCACCGGGGAGCTGTTTTTT. It specifies CASSLGLAGFTGELFF.

The J gene is TRBJ2-7, the V gene TRBV5-6; the match to TRBD2 covers 13 bases. The CDR3 has 15 residues. Germline lookup yields CDR1 SGHDT and CDR2 YYEEEE. V lost 4 bases, J lost 3 bases, and 4 bases stayed unmatched. The CDR3, as DNA: TGTGCCAGCAGCAAGGGACTAGCGGGATTCTACGAGCAGTACTTC. As protein: CASSKGLAGFYEQYF.

This clone was seen once. The genes are TRBV28 and TRBJ2-2; 7 positions agree with TRBD2. CDR1 MDHEN and CDR2 SYDVKM come from the germline V gene. CDR3 length: 15 amino acids. Trimming took 3 bases from V and 0 from J; bases not matched to a gene: 1. As DNA, the CDR3 is TGTGCCAGCAGTTTGGGAGGGTCGAACACCGGGGAGCTGTTTTTT. Translation: CASSLGGSNTGELFF.

The chain is built from TRBV30 and TRBJ1-1; a weak D match, TRBD1 (6 bases). CDR1 and CDR2 (germline): GTSNPN, SVGIG (reference sequence). Trimming stripped 1 base from V and 6 bases from J, with 15 bases between. The CDR3 length is 14 residues. The CDR3 region has the DNA TGTGCCTGGAGTGAGGACAGAGGGGCCGCTGAAGCTTTCTTT. Its protein is CAWSEDRGAAEAFF.

The V call is TRBV6-1, the J call TRBJ2-1; weak D call: TRBD2 (6 bases). Germline-derived CDR1 and CDR2 are MNHNS and SASEGT. The V end lost 2 bases, the J end lost 6 bases, and 20 bases lay between the germline ends. This CDR3 contains 17 residues. The CDR3 loop reads CASSEWGDSPTTNEQFF. The DNA for the CDR3 is TGTGCCAGCAGTGAATGGGGGGACTCTCCCACAACCAATGAGCAGTTCTTC.

The chain joins TRBV3-1 (or the pseudogene TRBV3-2) to TRBJ2-6; D ambiguous. The germline V and J ends were trimmed by 4 bases and 3 bases, with 7 bases remaining between them. The CDR3 extends over 14 amino acids. Germline CDR1 reads LGHDT; CDR2 reads YNNKEL (reference sequence). The CDR3 DNA follows: TGTGCCAGCAGCCTGGTCAGTGGGGCCAACGTCCTGACTTTC. As protein: CASSLVSGANVLTF.

The chain links TRBV5-1 to TRBJ1-1; 7 nucleotides match TRBD1. The CDR3 has 14 residues. Per the germline V gene, CDR1 is SGHRS and CDR2 is YFSETQ. The J segment lost 2 bases and the V segment lost 3 bases, leaving 4 bases of the junction unmatched. DNA for the CDR3: TGCGCCAGCAGCTCGGGACAGCCAAACACTGAAGCTTTCTTT. Translating gives CASSSGQPNTEAFF. Full variable domain (missing parts from reference TRBV5-1 and TRBJ1-1): KAGVTQTPRYLIKTRGQQVTLSCSPISGHRSVSWYQQTPGQGLQFLFEYFSETQRNKGNFPGRFSGRQFSNSRSEMNVSTLELGDSALYLCASSSGQPNTEAFFGQGTRLTVV.